This T cell receptor (beta chain) was found in a study of regulatory T cells in long-lasting Graves disease. As to time point: newly diagnosed GD, antithyroid drugs for less than 3 months. PBMC-derived RNA was used for the TCR library. Arm-PCR of CDR3 regions and iRepertoire HTBI primers were the basis on which TCR beta libraries were built. A single record per CDR3 protein comes from TCRdb applying MiXCR to the multiplex PCR reads. The sample lists roughly 410,000 distinct CDR3 sequences; about 15% were seen once. This clonotype was detected a few times. Germline CDR1 reads DFQATT; CDR2 reads SNEGSKA (reference sequence). V shed 1 base and J 5 bases; nucleotides not matched to a gene: 10. The CDR3 is 15 amino acids. The sample also formed part of further work on T cells in Graves' hyperthyroidism and ophthalmopathy. That report adds: The HTBI primer set was used in a first-round RT-PCR of the TCR CDR3. Stable hyperthyroidism was separated from ophthalmopathy by a model based on 13 V-J features.

The J gene is TRBJ2-7, the V gene TRBV20-1, with 8 bases identical to TRBD2. The sample in question was peripheral blood mononuclear cells (PBMCs), obtained at new diagnosis, from a patient treated with antithyroid drugs. This sequence originates from a woman in her thirties or forties with Graves disease. The chain's CDR3 is CSARVGSGSFDEQYF. The DNA for the CDR3 is TGCAGTGCTAGAGTGGGCAGCGGGAGCTTCGACGAGCAGTACTTC.